Shown below are 6 T cell receptor beta chains from a single sample sequenced in a study of T cells in women clearing cervical HPV infection. Sequencing was performed with immunoSEQ multiplex PCR; in TCRdb, only in-frame clones are kept and a portion is missing. The data include about 32,000 clones; the top ten clones carry about 4.5%. Sequences were obtained from blood buffy coat. These receptors were taken from a woman between 18 and 69 years old with a cervical HPV16 infection that either progressed to CIN3+ or cleared (not recorded which).

A note on this clone: The CDR3 is cut off 3 residues early in the read; its end comes from the germline J gene. This chain links TRBV20-1 with TRBJ1-5; TRBD1 agrees at 7 bases. CDR3 length equals 15 residues. CDR1 is DFQATT, CDR2 SNEGSKA, per germline (reference sequence). V lost 2 bases, J lost 3 bases, and 7 bases stayed unmatched. The covered CDR3 bases are TGCAGTGCTAGACCCGCAGACAGGGTCAATCAGCCC. Protein sequence: CSARPADRVNQP. The entire CDR3 protein is CSARPADRVNQPQHF.

As concerns this clone: The read falls 3 residues short of the CDR3 end, and the missing part is taken from the germline J gene. The V call is TRBV6-2 or TRBV6-3, the J call TRBJ1-2, with D possibly being TRBD1 (6 bases). CDR1 and CDR2 from the germline V gene are MNHEY and SVGEGT. The CDR3 consists of 14 residues. CDR3 bases read: TGTGCCGGAGGAAACGGACAGCTACGCAACGAC. Translation gives CAGGNGQLRND. The whole CDR3 sequence is CAGGNGQLRNDYTF.

As for this clone: The sequence runs out 3 residues before the end of the CDR3; the remainder is reconstructed from the germline J gene. The chain uses TRBV19 and TRBJ2-7; 12 nucleotides match TRBD1. V was pared by 4 bases and J by 4 bases, with 5 bases of the junction left unmatched. CDR1 and CDR2 (germline): LNHDA, SQIVND (reference sequence). This CDR3 has 15 residues. CDR3 amino acids: CASSTGTGGAYEQYF. CDR3 DNA (partial): TGTGCCAGTAGTACCGGGACAGGGGGCGCGTACGAG.

Worth noting for this clone: The DNA ends 3 residues before the CDR3 does, and the rest of the CDR3 is filled in from the germline J gene. The rearrangement joins TRBV30 to TRBJ1-5, with D tentatively TRBD1 (5 bases). V was trimmed by 0 bases and J by 4 bases, leaving 7 bases between them. From germline, CDR1 is GTSNPN and CDR2 SVGIG (reference sequence). The CDR3 extends over 13 amino acids. The sequenced CDR3 bases are TGTGCCTGGAGTGTAGGGGCTAATCAGCCC. As protein: CAWSVGANQP. The CDR3 in its entirety is CAWSVGANQPQHF.

CDR3 sequence reads: CASGRAGGFYEQYF. Incomplete CDR3 DNA: TGTGCCAGCGGCCGAGCGGGGGGATTCTACGAG. The chain uses TRBV7-9 and TRBJ2-7, with TRBD2 matching 9 bases. The sequenced fragment ends 3 residues before the CDR3 boundary, so the rest is inferred from the germline J gene. The CDR3 runs 14 residues. Germline values: CDR1 SEHNR, CDR2 FQNEAQ (reference sequence). J lost 3 bases, V lost 8 bases, and 8 bases had no gene match.

Considering frequency, this clone is medium-sized (0.01 to 0.1%). The CDR3 extends 3 residues past the end of the read, so its final part is completed from the germline J gene. The chain employs TRBV10-3 and TRBJ2-6, with unresolved D. Germline-derived CDR1 and CDR2 are ENHRY and SYGVKD. This CDR3 is built from 14 residues. Trimming removed 3 bases from V and 1 base from J, with 4 bases in between. The CDR3 DNA, read in part, is TGTGCCATCAGTGACTCTTCTGGGGCCAACGTC. Translation gives CAISDSSGANV. The CDR3 reads in full as CAISDSSGANVLTF.